This is a list of T cell receptor beta chains from one sample in a study of beta chain features in type 1 diabetes. Clones were sequenced by immunoSEQ multiplex PCR, and TCRdb holds only the in-frame ones, with some missing. The sample carries 500,000 to 800,000 clones, around 12% recorded once. Sample: naive CD4+ T cells from blood. The receptors come from a man aged 25 to 40 with type 1 diabetes. Each CDR3 is given with its conserved first and last residue. The order of the fields is J gene, D gene, V gene, clone size, CDR3 protein, CDR3 DNA. A D gene is named only where the DNA matches it firmly. Rows give clone size only sometimes, using once, few, many, or a class for an expanded clone.

TRBJ1-4 | NA | TRBV6-5 | NA | CASSSPLRGGEKLFF | TGTGCCAGCAGTTCCCCACTTCGGGGTGGTGAAAAACTGTTTTTT
TRBJ2-7 | NA | TRBV13 | few | CASSLNFGTLIYEQYF | TGTGCCAGCAGCTTAAACTTCGGGACACTAATCTACGAGCAGTACTTC
TRBJ2-3 | NA | TRBV7-2 | few | CASSSRGLEQYF | TGTGCCAGCAGCTCGAGGGGCCTGGAGCAGTATTTT
TRBJ2-5 | NA | TRBV2 | few | CASSEAGFAETQYF | TGTGCCAGCAGTGAGGCAGGATTCGCAGAGACCCAGTACTTC
TRBJ1-2 | NA | TRBV5-4 | few | CASNLGAKEYGYTF | TGTGCCAGCAACCTTGGGGCAAAGGAGTATGGCTACACCTTC
TRBJ2-5 | TRBD2 | TRBV29-1 | NA | CSVDRGGEETQYF | TGCAGCGTCGACCGCGGGGGGGAAGAGACCCAGTACTTC
TRBJ1-5 | NA | TRBV23-1 | few | CASSQPKLPTLQPQHF | TGCGCCAGCAGTCAACCCAAATTACCGACCCTTCAGCCCCAGCATTTT
TRBJ2-5 | TRBD2 | TRBV4-2 | NA | CASSASGGAETQYF | TGTGCCAGCAGCGCTAGCGGGGGCGCGGAGACCCAGTACTTC
TRBJ2-1 | NA | TRBV19 | NA | CASSISEAVNEQFF | TGTGCCAGTAGTATCTCCGAAGCGGTCAATGAGCAGTTCTTC
TRBJ2-5 | TRBD2 | TRBV2 | few | CASSERRTSGRTETQYF | TGTGCCAGCAGCGAACGACGAACTAGCGGGAGGACAGAGACCCAGTACTTC
TRBJ1-2 | NA | TRBV7-8 | few | CASSLAGHRGDGYTF | TGTGCCAGCAGCTTAGCGGGACATCGAGGGGATGGCTACACCTTC
TRBJ1-2 | NA | TRBV29-1 | NA | CSVAYGYTF | TGCAGCGTGGCCTATGGCTACACCTTC
TRBJ2-7 | NA | TRBV6-6 | few | CASSYSGQGTYEQYF | TGTGCCAGCAGTTACTCGGGGCAGGGGACCTACGAGCAGTACTTC
TRBJ1-2 | TRBD1 | TRBV9 | NA | CASSPRDRVDGYTF | TGTGCCAGCAGCCCACGGGACAGGGTTGATGGCTACACCTTC
TRBJ2-7 | NA | TRBV25-1 | few | CASSRRDYEQYF | TGTGCCAGCAGTCGGCGGGATTACGAGCAGTACTTC
TRBJ2-7 | NA | TRBV4-3 | NA | CASSQDRGPLSYEQYF | TGCGCCAGCAGCCAAGATCGGGGGCCCCTCTCCTACGAGCAGTACTTC
TRBJ1-5 | NA | TRBV25-1 | NA | CASRRGGGGNQPQHF | TGTGCCAGCAGACGTGGGGGCGGAGGAAATCAGCCCCAGCATTTT
TRBJ2-2 | TRBD1 | TRBV4-3 | few | CASSQDRGQGDTGELFF | TGCGCCAGCAGCCAAGATCGAGGGCAGGGGGACACCGGGGAGCTGTTTTTT
TRBJ2-7 | NA | TRBV7-2 | NA | CASSSSRTLEQYF | TGTGCCAGCAGCTCGTCCCGAACCCTGGAGCAGTACTTC
TRBJ2-2 | NA | TRBV6-5 | few | CASSSRAAKLFF | TGTGCCAGCAGTTCCCGAGCGGCGAAGCTGTTTTTT
TRBJ2-5 | NA | TRBV7-2 | NA | CASSPTGETQYF | TGTGCCAGCAGCCCAACGGGGGAGACCCAGTACTTC
TRBJ2-3 | NA | TRBV7-2 | few | CASSLSLGDTQYF | TGTGCCAGCAGCCTCTCCCTCGGAGATACGCAGTATTTT
TRBJ1-2 | NA | TRBV7-9 | NA | CASSLRDYGYTF | TGTGCCAGCAGCTTAAGAGACTATGGCTACACCTTC
TRBJ1-6 | TRBD1 | TRBV5-1 | NA | CASSSGQEQSPLHF | TGCGCCAGCAGCTCGGGACAGGAACAATCACCCCTCCACTTT